This T cell receptor beta chain was documented in a study of glioma-infiltrating T cells. Study outcomes and limitations: Non-neoplastic patients had below-expected tissue-blood divergence, while all gliomas exceeded expectation.

Using RNA template, CDR3s of TCR alpha and beta were amplified with iRepertoire arm-PCR. Input was roughly 85-400 ng of tissue mRNA or PBMC total RNA. TCRdb re-analysed the multiplex PCR reads in MiXCR, keeping a single row per CDR3 protein. Among 100,000 to 150,000 distinct CDR3 sequences, approximately 25% were seen once, and the ten largest hold around 15%. This clonotype was seen ten or more times. Its antigen is still unknown. Germline CDR1 and CDR2: SEHNR and FQNEAQ (reference sequence). The CDR3 is 13 amino acids. V dropped 11 bases and J dropped 0 bases, with 13 bases sitting between them. Sequenced sample: glioma tissue, nonneoplastic brain tissue, or PBMCs (not recorded which). This receptor was identified in a human donor with low-grade glioma or glioblastoma, undergoing nonglioma brain surgery, or in good health (not recorded which). V is TRBV7-9 and J is TRBJ1-1; D not certain. CDR3 nucleotide sequence: TGTGCCGGAGAGTGGACGATGAACACTGAAGCTTTCTTT. Protein: CAGEWTMNTEAFF.